This T cell receptor (beta chain) was sequenced for a study of identical twins. Germline trimming cut 2 bases from V and 2 bases from J; bases unmatched to any gene: 1. This CDR3 has 14 amino acids. CDR1 is MNHEY and CDR2 is SVGAGI in the germline V gene. Via MiXCR, TCRdb re-called the 5' RACE reads, giving one row per CDR3 protein. In the table there are 520,000 or so distinct CDR3 sequences, under 25% of which are singletons. This clonotype was detected only a few times. Each donor (without exception) was a healthy Caucasian. These data were also filed under a second study, of T cells expressing NK-cell markers. In that study: Over 5 donors carried dominant NKG2C+ clonotypes that made up roughly 1.0-7.5% of their CD8+ T cells.

The rearrangement links TRBV6-5 to TRBJ2-7; 9 positions match TRBD2. The sample comprised CD4+ T cells sorted from blood. This clonotype originated in a woman aged 18-35 years in good health. CDR3: CASSYVAGAYEQYF. The CDR3 DNA is TGTGCCAGCAGTTACGTAGCGGGGGCCTACGAGCAGTACTTC.